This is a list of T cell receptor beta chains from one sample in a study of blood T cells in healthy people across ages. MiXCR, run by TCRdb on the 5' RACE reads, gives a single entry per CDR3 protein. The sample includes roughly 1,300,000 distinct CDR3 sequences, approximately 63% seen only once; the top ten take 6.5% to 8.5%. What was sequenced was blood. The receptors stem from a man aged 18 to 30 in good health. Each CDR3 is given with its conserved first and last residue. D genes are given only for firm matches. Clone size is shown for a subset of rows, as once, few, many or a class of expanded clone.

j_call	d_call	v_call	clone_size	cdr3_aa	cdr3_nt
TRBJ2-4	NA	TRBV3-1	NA	CASSWLRPGIQYF	TGTGCCAGCAGCTGGCTCCGTCCGGGCATTCAGTACTTC
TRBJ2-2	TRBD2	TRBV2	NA	CASSPTSGRAISGELFF	TGTGCCAGCAGTCCGACTAGCGGGAGGGCAATTTCCGGGGAGCTGTTTTTT
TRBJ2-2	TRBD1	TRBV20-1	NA	CSANRGETGELFF	TGCAGTGCTAACAGGGGAGAGACCGGGGAGCTGTTTTTT
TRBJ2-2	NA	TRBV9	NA	CASSVEQYTGELFF	TGTGCCAGCAGCGTAGAACAGTACACCGGGGAGCTGTTTTTT
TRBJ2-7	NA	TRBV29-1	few	CSVVPGPRGGYEQYF	TGCAGCGTTGTTCCGGGACCTAGAGGAGGGTACGAGCAGTACTTC
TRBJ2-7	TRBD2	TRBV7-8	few	CASSSRTSGGYYEQYF	TGTGCCAGCAGCTCCCGGACTAGCGGGGGATACTACGAGCAGTACTTC
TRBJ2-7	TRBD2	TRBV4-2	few	CASSQDLGAGFYEQYF	TGTGCCAGCAGCCAAGATTTAGGAGCGGGGTTTTACGAGCAGTACTTC
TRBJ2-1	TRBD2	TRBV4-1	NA	CASSQRLTSGDNRFF	TGCGCCAGCAGCCAGAGATTGACTAGCGGGGATAATCGGTTCTTC
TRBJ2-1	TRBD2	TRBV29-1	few	CSVEGGGGRVWNEQFF	TGCAGCGTTGAAGGGGGCGGGGGGCGGGTTTGGAATGAGCAGTTCTTC
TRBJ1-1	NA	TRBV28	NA	CASSVGALTEAFF	TGTGCCAGCAGTGTTGGGGCTCTAACTGAAGCTTTCTTT
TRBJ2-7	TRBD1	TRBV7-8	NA	CASSLGQGALMPYEQYF	TGTGCCAGCAGCTTAGGCCAGGGGGCCCTTATGCCCTACGAGCAGTACTTC
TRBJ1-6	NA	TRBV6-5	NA	CATDEWGDHSPLHF	TGTGCCACCGATGAGTGGGGGGATCATTCACCCCTCCACTTT
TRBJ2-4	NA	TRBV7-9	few	CASSPQVGAAPTKNIQYF	TGTGCCAGCAGCCCACAAGTAGGGGCAGCCCCAACCAAAAACATTCAGTACTTC
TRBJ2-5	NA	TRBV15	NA	CATSKEATLIEETQYF	TGTGCCACCAGCAAAGAAGCGACCCTGATAGAGGAGACCCAGTACTTC
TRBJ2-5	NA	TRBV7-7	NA	CASSPLEGPNEQYF	TGTGCTAGCAGCCCACTTGAGGGGCCCAATGAGCAGTACTTC
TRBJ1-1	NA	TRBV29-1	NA	CSVEDLWDWTEAFF	TGCAGCGTTGAAGATTTGTGGGATTGGACTGAAGCTTTCTTT
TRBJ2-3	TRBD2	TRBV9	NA	CASSVRGSGGADTQYF	TGTGCCAGCAGCGTCCGTGGTAGCGGGGGGGCTGATACGCAGTATTTT
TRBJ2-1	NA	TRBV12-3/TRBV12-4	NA	CASIGTVNEQFF	TGTGCCAGCATCGGGACCGTCAATGAGCAGTTCTTC
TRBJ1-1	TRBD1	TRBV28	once	CASSPLTGQGKGDTEAFF	TGTGCCAGCAGTCCACTTACGGGACAGGGGAAAGGGGACACTGAAGCTTTCTTT
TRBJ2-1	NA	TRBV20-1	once	CSASAAEGNEQFF	TGCAGTGCTAGTGCCGCTGAGGGAAATGAGCAGTTCTTC
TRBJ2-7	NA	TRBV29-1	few	CSVILDRSYEQYF	TGCAGCGTTATCCTCGACAGATCCTACGAGCAGTACTTC
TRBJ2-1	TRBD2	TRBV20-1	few	CSSPTTSGGYSYNEQFF	TGCAGTTCCCCAACGACTAGCGGGGGGTACTCCTACAATGAGCAGTTCTTC
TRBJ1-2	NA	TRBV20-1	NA	CSVSSPVGYGYTF	TGCAGTGTATCGAGTCCGGTGGGGTATGGCTACACCTTC
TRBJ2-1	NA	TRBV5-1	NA	CASSGRLRNEQFF	TGCGCCAGCAGCGGGAGACTCCGAAATGAGCAGTTCTTC
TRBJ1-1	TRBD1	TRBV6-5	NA	CASSYATGVNTEAFF	TGTGCCAGCAGTTACGCGACAGGGGTGAACACTGAAGCTTTCTTT
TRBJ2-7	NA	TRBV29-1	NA	CSVETGRSSYNEQYF	TGCAGCGTTGAAACAGGGAGAAGCTCCTACAATGAGCAGTACTTC
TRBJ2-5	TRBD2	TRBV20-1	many	CSARDVSDGGETQYF	TGCAGTGCTAGAGATGTATCGGACGGGGGGGAGACCCAGTACTTC
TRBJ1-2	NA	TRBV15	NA	CATSRWAVYGYTF	TGTGCCACCAGCAGGTGGGCAGTCTATGGCTACACCTTC
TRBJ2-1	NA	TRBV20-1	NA	CSARDLPYNEQFF	TGCAGTGCTAGAGATCTGCCCTACAATGAGCAGTTCTTC
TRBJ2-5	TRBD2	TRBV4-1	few	CASSQDVGGGLSEQYF	TGCGCCAGCAGCCAAGACGTTGGCGGGGGGCTCTCTGAGCAGTACTTC
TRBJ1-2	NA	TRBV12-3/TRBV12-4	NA	CASSFWGAGWGYTF	TGTGCCAGCAGTTTCTGGGGGGCTGGTTGGGGCTACACCTTC
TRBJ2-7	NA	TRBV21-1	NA	CASSKRYEQYF	TGTGCCAGCAGCAAAAGGTACGAGCAGTACTTC
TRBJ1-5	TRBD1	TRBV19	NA	CASSPTGGAAQPQHF	TGTGCCAGTAGTCCGACAGGGGGGGCTGCTCAGCCCCAGCATTTT
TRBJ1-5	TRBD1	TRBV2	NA	CASRAGQGGNQPQHF	TGTGCCAGCAGGGCTGGACAGGGGGGAAATCAGCCCCAGCATTTT
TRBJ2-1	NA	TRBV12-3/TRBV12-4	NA	CASSPGPFFEQFF	TGTGCCAGCAGTCCCGGACCTTTCTTTGAGCAGTTCTTC
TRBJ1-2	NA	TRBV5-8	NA	CASSLAADSNYGYTF	TGTGCCAGCAGCTTGGCCGCAGACAGTAACTATGGCTACACCTTT
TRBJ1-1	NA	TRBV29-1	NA	CSVDKAYHEAFF	TGCAGCGTTGATAAGGCATATCATGAAGCTTTCTTT
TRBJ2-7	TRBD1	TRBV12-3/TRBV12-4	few	CASRPTGVGEQYF	TGTGCCAGCAGGCCGACAGGGGTAGGCGAGCAGTACTTC
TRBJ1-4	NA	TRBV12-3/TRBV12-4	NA	CASSWIGFEKLFF	TGTGCCAGCAGTTGGATCGGTTTTGAAAAACTGTTTTTT
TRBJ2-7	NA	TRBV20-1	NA	CSANGDSTEQYF	TGCAGTGCTAACGGGGACTCTACCGAGCAGTACTTC
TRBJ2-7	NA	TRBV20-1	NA	CSAGFGSSYEQYF	TGCAGTGCCGGGTTCGGGAGCTCCTACGAGCAGTACTTC
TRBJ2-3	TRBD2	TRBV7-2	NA	CASSGPPGLAPRTDTQYF	TGTGCCAGCAGCGGCCCCCCGGGACTAGCGCCCCGCACAGATACGCAGTATTTT
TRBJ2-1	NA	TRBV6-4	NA	CASSALAGVNEQFF	TGTGCCAGCAGTGCTCTAGCAGGGGTCAATGAGCAGTTCTTC
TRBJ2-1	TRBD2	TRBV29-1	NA	CSVERGTSGYNEQFF	TGCAGCGTTGAACGCGGGACTAGCGGCTACAATGAGCAGTTCTTC
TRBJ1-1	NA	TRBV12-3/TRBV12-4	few	CASSFVHLEAFF	TGTGCCAGCAGTTTCGTACACCTTGAAGCTTTCTTT